The 6 T cell receptor beta chains presented below share a single source sample, sequenced in a study of cytomegalovirus exposure and HLA in healthy donors. The PCR contained 60 Vbeta and 13 Jbeta primers. Data came from immunoSEQ multiplex PCR; TCRdb stores just in-frame clones and leaves some out. The repertoire holds about 220,000 clones, with over 65% as singletons. The sequenced sample consisted of PBMCs. These receptors came from a young man in good health and CMV-seronegative.

The gene calls are TRBV5-1 and TRBJ1-2; no reliable D call. The V gene lost 0 bases and the J gene lost 0 bases, with 12 bases spanning the gap. Germline V gene lookup returns CDR1 SGHRS and CDR2 YFSETQ. The CDR3 length is 16 residues. CDR3 sequence reads: CASSLGDLKANYGYTF. DNA for the CDR3: TGCGCCAGCAGCTTGGGAGATCTTAAAGCTAACTATGGCTACACCTTC. Together with reference TRBV5-1 and TRBJ1-2, the CDR3 gives the full variable domain: KAGVTQTPRYLIKTRGQQVTLSCSPISGHRSVSWYQQTPGQGLQFLFEYFSETQRNKGNFPGRFSGRQFSNSRSEMNVSTLELGDSALYLCASSLGDLKANYGYTFGSGTRLTVV.

The chain couples TRBV9 to TRBJ2-7, with 8 bases that match TRBD2. V dropped 0 bases and J dropped 0; count of bases not matched to a gene: 2. The CDR3 consists of 15 residues. Germline V gene data show CDR1 as SGDLS and CDR2 as YYNGEE. This chain's CDR3 is CASSVAGGISYEQYF. The CDR3 region has the DNA TGTGCCAGCAGCGTAGCGGGGGGGATCTCCTACGAGCAGTACTTC. The whole variable domain, remainder taken from reference TRBV9 and TRBJ2-7, is DSGVTQTPKHLITATGQRVTLRCSPRSGDLSVYWYQQSLDQGLQFLIQYYNGEERAKGNILERFSAQQFPDLHSELNLSSLELGDSALYFCASSVAGGISYEQYFGPGTRLTVT.

This clone was seen a handful of times. The rearrangement uses TRBV5-1 and TRBJ2-1; 11 bases align to TRBD2. The CDR3 runs 15 residues. Unmatched junction bases numbered 3, after V lost 5 bases and J lost 2 bases. Germline lookup yields CDR1 SGHRS and CDR2 YFSETQ. The CDR3 nucleotides read TGCGCCAGCAGTCGACTAGCGGGAACCTACAATGAGCAGTTCTTC. Translation gives CASSRLAGTYNEQFF.

The chain carries TRBV4-1 and TRBJ2-1; 10 nucleotides line up with TRBD2. V gave up 2 bases and J gave up 6 bases; unmatched junction bases: 7. The CDR3 totals 16 residues. Germline values: CDR1 MGHRA, CDR2 YSYEKL. CDR3 region: CASSQTSGMGSNEQFF. CDR3 bases: TGCGCCAGCAGCCAAACTAGCGGGATGGGAAGCAATGAGCAGTTCTTC.

This sequence joins TRBV2 and TRBJ1-1; 11 nucleotides match TRBD1. The CDR3 spans 14 residues. With 7 bases clipped from V and 1 base from J, the junction kept 2 bases outside the gene matches. The germline CDR1 and CDR2 sequences are SNHLY and FYNNEI. The CDR3 loop reads CASKGQGANTEAFF. The CDR3 region has the DNA TGTGCCAGCAAAGGACAGGGGGCGAACACTGAAGCTTTCTTT.

The chain employs TRBV27 and TRBJ2-4; 9 bases fit TRBD2. V gave up 6 bases and J gave up 2 bases; unmatched junction bases: 2. The germline CDR1 and CDR2 sequences are MNHEY and SMNVEV (reference sequence). CDR3 length: 14 amino acids. The CDR3 loop reads CASRTSGSKNIQYF. The CDR3 region has the DNA TGTGCCAGCAGGACTAGCGGCTCCAAAAACATTCAGTACTTC.